This T cell receptor beta chain emerged from a study of T-cell memory formation after mild COVID-19. For the study at large: Largely, the TCR clusters proved donor specific.

This CDR3 has 13 amino acids. Per germline, CDR1 SGHTA and CDR2 FQGNSA. V was clipped by 2 bases and J by 2 bases, with 4 bases between them. This clonotype showed up many times. As yet, its antigen is unknown. Points from the study as a whole: Contracting clones, day 15 to 85, had balanced CD4/CD8, and later expanders favored CD4+.

TCRdb processed the 5' RACE reads anew with MiXCR; each CDR3 protein has one entry. The table lists roughly 160,000 distinct CDR3 sequences, 13% of them singletons, with approximately 3.6% in the top ten. The clonotype originates from a man aged 18 to 30 who had mild COVID-19 (a few samples of this study predate the infection). Cell type and time point are not known. Sequencing was carried out using PBMCs or a T cell subset sorted from them (not recorded which). The chain links TRBV7-2 to TRBJ2-1, with D unresolved. DNA of the CDR3: TGTGCCAGCAGCTTATCGGCCTACAATGAGCAGTTCTTC. This sequence encodes CASSLSAYNEQFF.